The clone carrying this T cell receptor beta chain was detected only a few times. Via MiXCR, TCRdb re-called the 5' RACE reads, giving one row per CDR3 protein. The repertoire holds a few hundred thousand distinct CDR3 sequences, with roughly 8.7% as singletons. The sample belongs to a study of identical twins. CDR3 length equals 13 residues. The same data also went into a second study, on yellow fever vaccine responses in identical twins.

The V and J genes are TRBV21-1 and TRBJ1-4. TRBV21-1 is designated a pseudogene. The TCR comes from a woman between 18 and 29 years old in good health. The source material was CD8+ T cells sorted from blood. The CDR3, as DNA: TGTGCCAGCAGCTTTAAGAGGGATGAAAAACTGTTTTTT. Its translation: CASSFKRDEKLFF.